The subject of this entry is one T cell receptor beta chain. The antigen it binds to is not known. No clone much larger than this one lies a single base away; base qualities are absent. This sample was taken from a study of OX40 agonist ivuxolimab in advanced cancers. Concerning the study at large: Ivuxolimab, which targeted the costimulatory receptor OX40 (CD134), was an agonistic, fully human IgG2 monoclonal antibody. Intravenous ivuxolimab was administered to patients every 2 weeks at six dose levels: 0.01, 0.1, 0.3, 1.5, 3 and 10 mg/kg. Among the approximately 50 dose-escalation patients, some 20 had hepatocellular carcinoma, roughly 15 melanoma, 9 renal cell carcinoma and 9 head and neck cancer. A male proportion of around 81% and a mean age of around 60 years, ranging from roughly 20 to 80, were recorded for the dose-escalation cohort. Patients were allowed to have had prior anti-PD-1, anti-PD-L1 or anti-CTLA-4 therapy, and 40% to 45% of the dose-escalation patients had previously received checkpoint inhibitors. Partial responses occurred in three dose-escalation patients, of whom one had hepatocellular carcinoma and two had cutaneous melanoma. Peripheral TCRbeta sequencing was intended to test whether TCR sequence diversity was altered and clonal T-cell expansion was caused by ivuxolimab. The paper reports the monotherapy dose-escalation portion (N of about 51 patients) of the phase I ivuxolimab trial.

Patients with a history of autoimmune disease or receiving systemic immunosuppression were excluded from the trial. Peripheral blood for TCR sequencing was collected from all dose cohorts at baseline, on cycle 4 day 1, and on cycle 7 day 1. The samples were drawn from a first-in-human, open-label, multicenter phase I dose-escalation trial of ivuxolimab. The trial enrolled adults with locally advanced or metastatic head and neck squamous cell, hepatocellular, melanoma or renal cell carcinoma. Before TCR sequencing, CD4+ and CD8+ T cells were separately sorted from peripheral blood. To sequence the TCRbeta CDR3 region, genomic DNA was isolated from the sorted cells. The immunoSEQ Assay was used for sequencing of TCRbeta CDR3 regions. TCRdb obtained this table from immuneACCESS and retained in-frame rearrangements with V and J assigned. These tables miss some clones; where compared with another copy, unresolved V genes account for less than half of the shortfall, and the remainder is unexplained. The sample table contains about 95,000 clones; only one count was recorded for around 85% of them. The ten largest clonotypes hold approximately 4.2% of the sample.

Measured from the cysteine to the phenylalanine, the CDR3 is 13 residues long. The entry retains the CDR3 DNA only, 39 bases that are in frame from base 1. V is reduced by 5 bases and J by 7 bases, leaving a spacing of 12 bases between them. CDR1 and CDR2 are drawn from the germline V gene (reference sequence): SEHNR, FQNEAQ. General findings and caveats noted by the study authors: On average, CD8+ T cells showed more expanded clones than CD4+ T cells after ivuxolimab. At doses from 0.1 to 3.0 mg/kg, clonal expansion was seen in both CD4+ and CD8+ blood T cells between baseline and week 6. The antigen specificity of the peripheral T cells that underwent clonal expansion was not determined. Low levels of normalized T-cell clonal expansion were also seen in some patients who did not respond. Partial responders in the 0.1-3.0 mg/kg groups had among the lowest normalized peripheral clonal expansion, especially among CD8+ T cells.

This specimen consisted of CD4+ or CD8+ T cells sorted from blood, obtained in a trial of the OX40 agonist ivuxolimab. This chain is built from TRBV7-9 and TRBJ2-1; confidence is insufficient to name the D gene. This clonotype originated in an adult with an advanced solid tumor such as melanoma, head and neck, liver or kidney cancer. In nucleotide form, the sequence is TGTGCCAGCAGCCATATGACACGGAATGAGCAGTTCTTC. This is translated as CASSHMTRNEQFF.